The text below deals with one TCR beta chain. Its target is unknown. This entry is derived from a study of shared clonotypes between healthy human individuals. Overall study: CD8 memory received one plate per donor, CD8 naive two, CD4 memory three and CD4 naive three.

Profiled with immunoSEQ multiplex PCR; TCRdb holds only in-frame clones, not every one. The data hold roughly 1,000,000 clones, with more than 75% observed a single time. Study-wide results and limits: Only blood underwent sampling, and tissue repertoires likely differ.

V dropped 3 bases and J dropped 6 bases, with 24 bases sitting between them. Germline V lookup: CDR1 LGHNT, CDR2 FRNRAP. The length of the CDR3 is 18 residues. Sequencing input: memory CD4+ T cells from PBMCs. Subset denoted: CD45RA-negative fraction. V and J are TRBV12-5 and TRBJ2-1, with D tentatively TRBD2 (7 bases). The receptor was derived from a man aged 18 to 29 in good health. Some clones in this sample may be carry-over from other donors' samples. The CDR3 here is CASGFRPWGAGVGNEQFF. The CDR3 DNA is TGTGCTAGTGGTTTCCGCCCTTGGGGGGCGGGAGTTGGCAATGAGCAGTTCTTC.